Listed below are T cell receptor beta chains from one sample, sequenced in a study of naive and memory T cell subsets. TCRdb itself ran the UMI-ligation and nested PCR reads through MiXCR, one entry per CDR3 protein. The table has 150,000 or so distinct CDR3 sequences, over 20% seen once. Specimen: naive CD4+ T cells from blood. These receptors came from a human donor in good health. Each CDR3 is given with its conserved first and last residue. A D gene is named only where the DNA matches it firmly. Size is stated for part of the rows, as once, few or many counts, or as a class when the clone is expanded.

-,TRBJ2-7,TRBV28,TRBD1,TGTGCCAGCAGTTACGAGTTACGGGACAGGGGTTCCTACGAGCAGTACTTC,CASSYELRDRGSYEQYF
many,TRBJ2-7,TRBV20-1,TRBD2,TGCAGTGCTAGAGACCTAGCGGGCCAAAAAGCTGAGCAGTACTTC,CSARDLAGQKAEQYF
few,TRBJ1-6,TRBV27,-,TGTGCCAGCAGTTTATCGAACGGGGGTAATTCACCCCTCCACTTT,CASSLSNGGNSPLHF
few,TRBJ2-1,TRBV29-1,-,TGCAGCGTTGTGAGGAGTATGAATGAGCAGTTCTTC,CSVVRSMNEQFF
-,TRBJ2-5,TRBV28,-,TGTGCCAGCAGTTTATTGCCCCCGGTCGGGGAGACCCAGTACTTC,CASSLLPPVGETQYF
-,TRBJ1-1,TRBV14,TRBD1,TGTGCCAGCAGCCAAGATCCGGGACAGGGCAACACTGAAGCTTTCTTT,CASSQDPGQGNTEAFF
few,TRBJ2-7,TRBV20-1,-,TGCAGTGCTAGCCAGACACGTTGGGAGAGCTCCTACGAGCAGTACTTC,CSASQTRWESSYEQYF
-,TRBJ2-5,TRBV3-1,-,TGTGCCAGCAGCCCACGGCCGGGGGCAAGGGAGACCCAGTACTTC,CASSPRPGARETQYF
few,TRBJ2-5,TRBV29-1,-,TGCAGCGTTGATATTGAAGAGACCCAGTACTTC,CSVDIEETQYF
many,TRBJ2-7,TRBV19,-,TGTGCCAGTAGTCAGACAGGCTTGAACGAGCAGTACTTC,CASSQTGLNEQYF
few,TRBJ1-6,TRBV29-1,-,TGCAGCGCAATAGGCAGGGCTGATTCACCCCTCCACTTT,CSAIGRADSPLHF
-,TRBJ2-3,TRBV20-1,-,TGCAGTGCCCCTGGCGGTACGCAGTATTTT,CSAPGGTQYF
few,TRBJ2-1,TRBV28,TRBD1,TGTGCCAGCAGTTTCGCCGGGACAGGGCTGAATGAGCAGTTCTTC,CASSFAGTGLNEQFF
-,TRBJ1-5,TRBV29-1,-,TGCAGCGTTGCGGTGGGCAGCCCCCAGGGGACCCAGCATTTT,CSVAVGSPQGTQHF
few,TRBJ2-2,TRBV20-1,TRBD2,TGCAGTGCTAGTGCTAGCGGGAGCGGCGGGGAGCTGTTTTTT,CSASASGSGGELFF
many,TRBJ2-3,TRBV29-1,-,TGCAGCGTTGGAGGAAGGGCAGATACGCAGTATTTT,CSVGGRADTQYF
many,TRBJ1-5,TRBV20-1,-,TGCAGTGCTAGGAAAGGTTATAGCAATCAGCCCCAGCATTTT,CSARKGYSNQPQHF
-,TRBJ2-1,TRBV7-9,TRBD1,TGTGCCAGCAGCAAAAAGGGACAGACTAATGAGCAGTTCTTC,CASSKKGQTNEQFF
few,TRBJ2-1,TRBV29-1,-,TGCAGCGTTGGATCCCTAGGGCAGTTCTTC,CSVGSLGQFF
-,TRBJ2-7,TRBV24-1,-,TGTGCCACCAAAGCCATCGAGTTTAGTCTCCACGAGCAGTACTTC,CATKAIEFSLHEQYF
-,TRBJ1-1,TRBV20-1,-,TGCAGTGCTAGGGCCCCCGGGAGGGGGAGCACTGAAGCTTTCTTT,CSARAPGRGSTEAFF
few,TRBJ2-6,TRBV6-1,TRBD2,TGTGCCACTATAGCGGGTGGCTCTGGGGCCAACGTCCTGACTTTC,CATIAGGSGANVLTF
many,TRBJ2-3,TRBV3-1,TRBD2,TGTGCCAGCAGCCAAGATCTACTAGCGGGAGTTGATACGCAGTATTTT,CASSQDLLAGVDTQYF
many,TRBJ2-1,TRBV29-1,-,TGCAGCGTTGTCAGTGGGACTCATAGCTCCTACAATGAGCAGTTCTTC,CSVVSGTHSSYNEQFF
few,TRBJ2-1,TRBV20-1,-,TGCAGTGCTAGACTACAGGGTCTCCGCTACAATGAGCAGTTCTTC,CSARLQGLRYNEQFF
-,TRBJ2-7,TRBV7-2,-,TGTGCCAGCAGCCCAGTTAAGGGGGGCTACGAGCAGTACTTC,CASSPVKGGYEQYF
-,TRBJ2-5,TRBV7-9,-,TGTGCCGGGGGGCTAGCGGCGTACCAAGAGACCCAGTACTTC,CAGGLAAYQETQYF
-,TRBJ1-2,TRBV29-1,-,TGCAGCGTTAAGGGAGGGGGAGGCTACACCTTC,CSVKGGGGYTF
many,TRBJ2-5,TRBV4-3,-,TGCGCCAGCAGCCAAGAAACCGACAGACAAGAGACCCAGTACTTC,CASSQETDRQETQYF
few,TRBJ2-2,TRBV29-1,-,TGCAGCGCTACGCAGGGTACCAACACCGGGGAGCTGTTTTTT,CSATQGTNTGELFF
-,TRBJ2-4,TRBV27,-,TGTGCCAGCTCGGGCGGGGATCGGGGAAACATTCAGTACTTC,CASSGGDRGNIQYF
many,TRBJ2-7,TRBV20-1,-,TGCAGTGCTAGAGATAGAGCGAGAAACTACGAGCAGTACTTC,CSARDRARNYEQYF
-,TRBJ1-5,TRBV7-7,-,TGTGCTAGCAGCCCACAGTCGACCGGTCAGCCCCAGCATTTT,CASSPQSTGQPQHF
-,TRBJ2-6,TRBV5-1,-,TGCGCCAGCAGCTTGGCCACCTCTGGGGCCAACGTCCTGACTTTC,CASSLATSGANVLTF
few,TRBJ1-5,TRBV7-9,TRBD1,TGTGCCAGCAGCTTAGTACGTGGGACAGGGGCGATATATAGCAATCAGCCCCAGCATTTT,CASSLVRGTGAIYSNQPQHF
-,TRBJ1-3,TRBV30,TRBD1,TGTGCCTGGAGTCTCTCCGGGACAGGGGGCCTTGGAAACACCATATATTTT,CAWSLSGTGGLGNTIYF
few,TRBJ2-7,TRBV7-6,-,TGTGCCAGCAGCTTAGCGCCTGGGAGCGGCTACGAGCAGTACTTC,CASSLAPGSGYEQYF
-,TRBJ1-5,TRBV20-1,TRBD1,TGCAGTGCCACGACAGGGGGAAATCAGCCCCAGCATTTT,CSATTGGNQPQHF
-,TRBJ2-6,TRBV12-3/TRBV12-4,-,TGTGCCAGCACCGGAGACAGGTTGGTGACTGGGGCCAACGTCCTGACTTTC,CASTGDRLVTGANVLTF
-,TRBJ2-1,TRBV7-2,-,TGTGCCAGCAGCTCAGGAGGGCCAACCTACAATGAGCAGTTCTTC,CASSSGGPTYNEQFF
many,TRBJ2-1,TRBV29-1,TRBD2,TGCAGCGTTGAAGAGGCTAGCGGGAACTACAATGAGCAGTTCTTC,CSVEEASGNYNEQFF
-,TRBJ2-7,TRBV29-1,TRBD1,TGCAGCGTTGAAGATGGGGGGACAGGCTCCCACGAGCAGTACTTC,CSVEDGGTGSHEQYF
-,TRBJ1-2,TRBV6-6,TRBD1,TGTGCCAGCAGTTACCCCACCGGGACAGAAGGAAACTATGGCTACACCTTC,CASSYPTGTEGNYGYTF
-,TRBJ1-4,TRBV12-3/TRBV12-4,-,TGTGCCAGCAGTTCCCCCCCTGGAAAACTGTTTTTT,CASSSPPGKLFF
few,TRBJ1-5,TRBV24-1,-,TGTGCCACCAGTGATTTGCAGGTTAATCAGCCCCAGCATTTT,CATSDLQVNQPQHF
few,TRBJ2-7,TRBV7-9,TRBD1,TGTGCCAGCAGCTTGGGTTGGACAGGGGCGCACTACGAGCAGTACTTC,CASSLGWTGAHYEQYF
-,TRBJ2-4,TRBV20-1,TRBD2,TGCAGTGCTAGTACGGGAGGGACCGTGATTCAGTACTTC,CSASTGGTVIQYF
few,TRBJ1-5,TRBV19,-,-,CASTSGRTNNQPQHF
-,TRBJ2-5,TRBV27,TRBD2,TGTGCCAGCAGTACCCTAGCGGGAGCCCAGTACTTC,CASSTLAGAQYF
many,TRBJ2-1,TRBV5-5,-,TGTGCCAGCAGCTTGGGTCAGTACAATGAGCAGTTCTTC,CASSLGQYNEQFF
many,TRBJ1-3,TRBV13,TRBD1,TGTGCCAGCAGCTTCGGGACAGGCATCATCTCTGGAAACACCATATATTTT,CASSFGTGIISGNTIYF
-,TRBJ2-7,TRBV5-1,-,TGCGCCAGCAGCCCCCTCGGGGCCTTACTCTACGAGCAGTACTTC,CASSPLGALLYEQYF
few,TRBJ1-1,TRBV5-1,TRBD1,TGCGCCAGCAGCCCAGACCTAGGACAGGGGGCTGTTGAAGCTTTCTTT,CASSPDLGQGAVEAFF
few,TRBJ2-3,TRBV3-1,TRBD2,TGTGCCAGCAGCCAAGATTTAGCGGGAGGCACAGATACGCAGTATTTT,CASSQDLAGGTDTQYF
-,TRBJ2-2,TRBV5-4,-,TGTGCCAGCAGCAGAAAGACGGAAGCGACCGGGGAGCTGTTTTTT,CASSRKTEATGELFF
few,TRBJ2-7,TRBV6-5,-,TGTGCCAGCAGTTACGACGGGAACCGCTACGAGCAGTACTTC,CASSYDGNRYEQYF
many,TRBJ2-7,TRBV7-9,TRBD2,TGTGCCAGCAGCTCGACTAGCGGGGTCGCCTACGAGCAGTACTTC,CASSSTSGVAYEQYF
-,TRBJ2-1,TRBV7-8,TRBD2,TGTGCCAGCAGCTTAGCGACCAAGACTAGCGGGAGAGTCTTC,CASSLATKTSGRVF